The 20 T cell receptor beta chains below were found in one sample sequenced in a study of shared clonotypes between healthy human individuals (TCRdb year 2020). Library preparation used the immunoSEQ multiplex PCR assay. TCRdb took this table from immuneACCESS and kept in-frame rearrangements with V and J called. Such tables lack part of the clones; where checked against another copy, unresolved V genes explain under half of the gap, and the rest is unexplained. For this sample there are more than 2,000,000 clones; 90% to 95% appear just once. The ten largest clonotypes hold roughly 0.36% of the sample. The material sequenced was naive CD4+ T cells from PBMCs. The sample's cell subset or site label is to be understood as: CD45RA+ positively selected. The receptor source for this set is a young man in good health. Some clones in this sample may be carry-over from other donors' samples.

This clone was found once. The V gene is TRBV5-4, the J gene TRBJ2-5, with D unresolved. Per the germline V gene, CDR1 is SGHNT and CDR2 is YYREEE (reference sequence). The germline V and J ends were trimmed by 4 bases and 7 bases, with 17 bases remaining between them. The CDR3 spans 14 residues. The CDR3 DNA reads TGTGCCAGCAGCCCCCCAGATCGGGTTGCGACCCAGTACTTC. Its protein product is CASSPPDRVATQYF.

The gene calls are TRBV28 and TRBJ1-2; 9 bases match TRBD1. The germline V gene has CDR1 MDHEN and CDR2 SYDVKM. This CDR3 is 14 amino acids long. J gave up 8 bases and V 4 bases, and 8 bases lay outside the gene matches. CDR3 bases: TGTGCCAGCAGTTCAAACCGGGACAGGGCGGGCTACACCTTC. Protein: CASSSNRDRAGYTF.

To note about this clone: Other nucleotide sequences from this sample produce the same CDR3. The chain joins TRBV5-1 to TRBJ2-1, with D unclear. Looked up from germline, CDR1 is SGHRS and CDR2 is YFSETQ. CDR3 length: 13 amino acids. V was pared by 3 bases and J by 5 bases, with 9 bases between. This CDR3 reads CASSSGPNNEQFF. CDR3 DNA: TGCGCCAGCAGCTCCGGACCTAACAATGAGCAGTTCTTC.

The CDR3 DNA is TGTGCCAGCAGTGTAATTAGCAGGCTTGTTGGCGGTGGCTACACCTTC. It specifies CASSVISRLVGGGYTF. V gene TRBV6-1 combines with J gene TRBJ1-2; no firm D call. Germline-derived CDR1 and CDR2 are MNHNS and SASEGT. The CDR3 sequence is 16 residues long. V lost 4 bases to trimming and J lost 7 bases, with 22 bases between them.

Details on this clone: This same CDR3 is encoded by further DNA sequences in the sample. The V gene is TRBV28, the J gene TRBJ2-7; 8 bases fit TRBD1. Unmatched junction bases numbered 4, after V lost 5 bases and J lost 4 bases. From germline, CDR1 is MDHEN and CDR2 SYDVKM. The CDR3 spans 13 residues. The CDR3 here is CASSPGTGYEQYF. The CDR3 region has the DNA TGTGCCAGCAGTCCCGGGACAGGATACGAGCAGTACTTC.

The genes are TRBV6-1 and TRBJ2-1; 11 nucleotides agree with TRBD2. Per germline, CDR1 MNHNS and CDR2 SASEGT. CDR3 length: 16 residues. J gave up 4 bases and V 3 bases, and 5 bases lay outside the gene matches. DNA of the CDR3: TGTGCCAGCAGTGACTTCCTAGCGGGAGGTTACAATGAGCAGTTCTTC. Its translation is CASSDFLAGGYNEQFF.

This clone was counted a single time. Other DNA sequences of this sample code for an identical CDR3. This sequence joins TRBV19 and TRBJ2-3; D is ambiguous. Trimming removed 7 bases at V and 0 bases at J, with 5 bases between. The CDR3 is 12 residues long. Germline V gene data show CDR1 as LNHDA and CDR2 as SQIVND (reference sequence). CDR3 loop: CASTGSTDTQYF. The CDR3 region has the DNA TGTGCCAGTACTGGTAGCACAGATACGCAGTATTTT.

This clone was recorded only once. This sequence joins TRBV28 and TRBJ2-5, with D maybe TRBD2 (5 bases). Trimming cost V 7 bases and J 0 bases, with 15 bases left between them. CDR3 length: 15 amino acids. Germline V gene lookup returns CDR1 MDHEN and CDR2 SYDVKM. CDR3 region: CASTGRGLDQETQYF. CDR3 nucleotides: TGTGCCAGCACCGGAAGAGGGCTGGACCAAGAGACCCAGTACTTC.

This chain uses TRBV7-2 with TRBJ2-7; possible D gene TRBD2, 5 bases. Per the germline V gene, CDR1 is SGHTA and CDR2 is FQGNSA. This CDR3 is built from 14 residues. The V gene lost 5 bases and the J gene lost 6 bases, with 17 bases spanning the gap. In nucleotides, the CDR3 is TGTGCCAGCAGCCCCACTAGTAGGCAGAGCGAGCAGTACTTC. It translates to CASSPTSRQSEQYF.

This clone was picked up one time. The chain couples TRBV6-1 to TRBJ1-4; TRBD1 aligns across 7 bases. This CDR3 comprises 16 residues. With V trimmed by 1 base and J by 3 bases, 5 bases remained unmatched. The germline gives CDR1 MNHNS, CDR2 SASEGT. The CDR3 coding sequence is TGTGCCAGCAGTGAAGATCCACAGGGGTCTAATGAAAAACTGTTTTTT. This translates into CASSEDPQGSNEKLFF.

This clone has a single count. Here the CDR3 DNA reads TGTGCCAGCCGGGCACTAGCGGCCCCTCGGGGTGAGCAGTTCTTC. It is translated as CASRALAAPRGEQFF. The V call is TRBV11-2, the J call TRBJ2-1, with 8 bases lining up with TRBD2. Germline CDR1 and CDR2: SGHAT and FQNNGV. V dropped 8 bases and J dropped 9; count of bases not matched to a gene: 15. This CDR3 has 15 residues.

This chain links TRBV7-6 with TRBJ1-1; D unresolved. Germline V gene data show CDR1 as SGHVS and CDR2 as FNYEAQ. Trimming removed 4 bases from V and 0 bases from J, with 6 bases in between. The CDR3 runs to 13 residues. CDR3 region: CASSSNMNTEAFF. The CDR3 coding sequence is TGTGCCAGCAGCTCAAACATGAACACTGAAGCTTTCTTT. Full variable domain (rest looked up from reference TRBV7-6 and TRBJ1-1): GAGVSQSPRYKVTKRGQDVALRCDPISGHVSLYWYRQALGQGPEFLTYFNYEAQQDKSGLPNDRFSAERPEGSISTLTIQRTEQRDSAMYRCASSSNMNTEAFFGQGTRLTVV.

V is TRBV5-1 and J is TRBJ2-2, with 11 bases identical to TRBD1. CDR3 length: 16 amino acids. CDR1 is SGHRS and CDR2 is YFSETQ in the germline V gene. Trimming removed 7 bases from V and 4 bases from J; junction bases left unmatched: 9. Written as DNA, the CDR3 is TGCGCCAGCCGTGTTGGACAGGGGGCTGGCACCGGGGAGCTGTTTTTT. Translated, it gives CASRVGQGAGTGELFF.

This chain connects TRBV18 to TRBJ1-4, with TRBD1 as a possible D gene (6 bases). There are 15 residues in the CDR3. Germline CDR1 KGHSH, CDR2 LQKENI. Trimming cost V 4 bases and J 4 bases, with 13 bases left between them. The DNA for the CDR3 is TGTGCCAGCTCACTTCCGACAGGCCTTAATGAAAAACTGTTTTTT. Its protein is CASSLPTGLNEKLFF.

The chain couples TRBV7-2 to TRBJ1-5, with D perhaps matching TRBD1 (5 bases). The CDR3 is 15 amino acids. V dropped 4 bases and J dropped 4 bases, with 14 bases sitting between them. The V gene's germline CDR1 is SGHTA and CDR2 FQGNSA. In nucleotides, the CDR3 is TGTGCCAGCAGCTCCCTAGGAGGGGAGAATCAGCCCCAGCATTTT. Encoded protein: CASSSLGGENQPQHF.

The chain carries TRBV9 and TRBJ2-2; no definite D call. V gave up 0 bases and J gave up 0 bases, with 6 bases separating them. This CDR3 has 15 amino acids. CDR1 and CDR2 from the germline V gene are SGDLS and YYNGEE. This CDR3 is CASSVVQANTGELFF. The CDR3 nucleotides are TGTGCCAGCAGCGTAGTTCAGGCGAACACCGGGGAGCTGTTTTTT.

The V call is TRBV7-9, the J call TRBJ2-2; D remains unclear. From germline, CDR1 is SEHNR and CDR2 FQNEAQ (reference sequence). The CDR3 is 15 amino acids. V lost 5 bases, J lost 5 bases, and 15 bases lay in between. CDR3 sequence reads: CASSPDIAATGELFF. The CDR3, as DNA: TGTGCCAGCAGCCCCGATATAGCTGCAACCGGGGAGCTGTTTTTT.

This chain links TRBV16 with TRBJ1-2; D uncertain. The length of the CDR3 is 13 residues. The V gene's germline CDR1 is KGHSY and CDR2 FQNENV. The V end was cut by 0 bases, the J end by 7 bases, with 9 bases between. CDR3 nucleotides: TGTGCCAGCAGCCAATCGGGAGAGGGTGGCTACACCTTC. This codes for CASSQSGEGGYTF.

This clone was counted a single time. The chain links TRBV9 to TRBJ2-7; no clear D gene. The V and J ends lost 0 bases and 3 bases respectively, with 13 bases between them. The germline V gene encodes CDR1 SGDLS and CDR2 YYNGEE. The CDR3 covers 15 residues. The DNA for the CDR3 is TGTGCCAGCAGCGTAGAAGGCCTTCCCCTCTACGAGCAGTACTTC. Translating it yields CASSVEGLPLYEQYF.

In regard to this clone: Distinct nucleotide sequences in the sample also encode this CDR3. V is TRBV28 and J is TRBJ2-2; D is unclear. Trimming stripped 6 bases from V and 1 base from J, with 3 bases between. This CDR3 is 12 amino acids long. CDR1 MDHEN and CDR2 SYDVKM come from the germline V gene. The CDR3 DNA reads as TGTGCCAGCAGAAGGAACACCGGGGAGCTGTTTTTT. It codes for CASRRNTGELFF.